Presented here are 17 T cell receptor beta chains from one specimen sequenced in a study of cytomegalovirus exposure and HLA in healthy donors. Use of 60 Vbeta and 13 Jbeta primers characterized the PCR. The assay was immunoSEQ multiplex PCR, and TCRdb's table has in-frame clones only and misses some. Among some 100,000 clones listed, about 72% were seen once. The sample was PBMCs. These TCRs come from a man in his fifties or sixties in good health and CMV-seropositive.

The rearrangement uses TRBV18 and TRBJ1-1; 7 bases line up with TRBD1. The V and J ends lost 3 bases and 8 bases, in that order; junction bases with no gene match: 3. The CDR3 runs to 12 residues. Germline CDR1 is KGHSH and CDR2 is LQKENI. The CDR3, as DNA: TGTGCCAGCTCACCCATGACAGGGGAAGCTTTCTTT. It is translated as CASSPMTGEAFF.

The chain couples TRBV5-6 to TRBJ2-7; 7 nucleotides agree with TRBD2. Unmatched junction bases numbered 3, after V lost 0 bases and J lost 3 bases. The CDR3 consists of 14 residues. Germline loops: CDR1 SGHDT, CDR2 YYEEEE. CDR3 DNA sequence: TGTGCCAGCAGCTTGGGGCTAGCGGTCTACGAGCAGTACTTC. This codes for CASSLGLAVYEQYF.

The chain links TRBV19 to TRBJ2-1, with D maybe TRBD2 (6 bases). V shed 3 bases and J shed 4 bases, with 19 bases lying between them. CDR1 is LNHDA and CDR2 is SQIVND in the germline V gene (reference sequence). The CDR3 contains 17 residues. As DNA, the CDR3 is TGTGCCAGTAGTATCGGGACTTCTCACCAACTATACAATGAGCAGTTCTTC. It is translated as CASSIGTSHQLYNEQFF.

This chain links TRBV5-1 with TRBJ1-5; the match to TRBD1 covers 7 bases. The CDR3 runs to 15 residues. The trim removed 5 bases at V and 4 bases at J, leaving 9 bases unmatched. Germline assignment: CDR1 SGHRS and CDR2 YFSETQ. CDR3 protein: CASRPSGTENQPQHF. The CDR3 bases are TGCGCCAGCAGACCTTCCGGGACAGAGAATCAGCCCCAGCATTTT.

The gene calls are TRBV7-9 and TRBJ2-4; 10 bases are shared with TRBD1. This CDR3 comprises 16 residues. Per the germline V gene, CDR1 is SEHNR and CDR2 is FQNEAQ (reference sequence). Germline trimming cut 2 bases from V and 7 bases from J; bases unmatched to any gene: 8. As DNA, the CDR3 is TGTGCCAGCAGCTTACGAGACTCGGACAGGGGGAACATTCAGTACTTC. Translation gives CASSLRDSDRGNIQYF.

This CDR3 reads CASSLNGGSGGNTIYF. CDR3 in DNA: TGCGCCAGCAGCTTGAATGGAGGGTCGGGTGGAAACACCATATATTTT. J is TRBJ1-3 and V is TRBV5-1; D remains unclear. V lost 1 base, J lost 3 bases, and 14 bases lay in between. Germline lookup yields CDR1 SGHRS and CDR2 YFSETQ. The CDR3 sequence is 16 residues long.

This chain links TRBV18 with TRBJ1-2; D not certain. This CDR3 is 12 amino acids long. Germline values: CDR1 KGHSH, CDR2 LQKENI. Trimming took off 4 bases at V and 8 bases at J, with 11 bases between the two ends. For the CDR3, the DNA is TGTGCCAGCTCACTGTTAGCGGCCGGCTACACCTTC. Encoded protein: CASSLLAAGYTF. Filled out from reference TRBV18 and TRBJ1-2, the complete variable domain reads NAGVMQNPRHLVRRRGQEARLRCSPMKGHSHVYWYRQLPEEGLKFMVYLQKENIIDESGMPKERFSAEFPKEGPSILRIQQVVRGDSAAYFCASSLLAAGYTFGSGTRLTVV.

The genes are TRBV7-2 and TRBJ1-5, with D possibly being TRBD1 (5 bases). The length of the CDR3 is 15 residues. Trimming pared 2 bases from V and 3 bases from J, leaving 11 bases between. Germline V lookup: CDR1 SGHTA, CDR2 FQGNSA. The CDR3 is CASSLFRVHNQPQHF. The CDR3 DNA follows: TGTGCCAGCAGCTTATTCAGGGTACACAATCAGCCCCAGCATTTT.

The chain links TRBV6-5 to TRBJ2-1; 12 nucleotides agree with TRBD2. There are 15 residues in the CDR3. V shed 2 bases, J shed 4 bases, and the junction held 0 bases outside the gene matches. Germline values: CDR1 MNHEY, CDR2 SVGAGI. CDR3 residues: CASSYLAGGYNEQFF. DNA for the CDR3: TGTGCCAGCAGTTACCTAGCGGGGGGGTACAATGAGCAGTTCTTC.

This clone was picked up a small number of times. The gene calls are TRBV27 and TRBJ2-2, with 7 nucleotides matching TRBD2. The germline V gene encodes CDR1 MNHEY and CDR2 SMNVEV (reference sequence). V lost 5 bases, J lost 2 bases, and 14 bases stayed unmatched. The CDR3 is made up of 18 amino acids. The CDR3 nucleotides read TGTGCCAGCAGTCCAGCTGGGGAGAGCGGGGCAAACACCGGGGAGCTGTTTTTT. It encodes CASSPAGESGANTGELFF.

J is TRBJ1-6 and V is TRBV2; D not certain. V lost 4 bases to trimming and J lost 6 bases, with 10 bases between them. The CDR3 spans 14 residues. Germline values: CDR1 SNHLY, CDR2 FYNNEI. The chain's CDR3 is CASSAWSSNSPLHF. The CDR3 DNA is TGTGCCAGCAGTGCCTGGTCGAGTAATTCACCCCTCCACTTT.

The rearrangement uses TRBV19 and TRBJ2-1; 10 bases align to TRBD2. The germline V gene has CDR1 LNHDA and CDR2 SQIVND (reference sequence). Trimming removed 8 bases from V and 2 bases from J; junction bases left unmatched: 3. CDR3 length: 14 residues. The CDR3: CASRSGGAYNEQFF. The CDR3 region has the DNA TGTGCCAGTCGCAGCGGGGGGGCCTACAATGAGCAGTTCTTC.

To note about this clone: Mismatch with germline at one junction end may stem from a read error. The chain carries TRBV7-7 and TRBJ2-5; 8 positions agree with TRBD2. This CDR3 contains 16 residues. CDR1 is SSHAT and CDR2 is FNYEAQ in the germline V gene (reference sequence). The CDR3 is CASSLVAGGTRETQYF. For the CDR3, the DNA is TGTGCTAGCAGCTTAGTTGCGGGGGGAACTAGAGAGACCCAGTACTTC.

This clone was observed a single time. The CDR3 sequence: CSVERTAQETQYF. CDR3 bases: TGCAGCGTTGAGAGGACAGCCCAAGAGACCCAGTACTTC. V is TRBV29-1 and J is TRBJ2-5; perhaps TRBD1 as D (6 bases). Trimming cost V 3 bases and J 1 base, with 9 bases left between them. Germline V gene sequence: CDR1 SQVTM, CDR2 ANQGSEA. The CDR3 covers 13 residues.

V usage is TRBV1 and J usage is TRBJ2-1; TRBD2 is the table's D call and was not checked against the DNA. TRBV1 is assigned pseudogene status. CDR3 length equals 17 residues. The CDR3 DNA reads TGCACCAGCAGCCAAGATTCCCGGGGAGTGGGATACAATGAGCAGTTCTTC. It codes for CTSSQDSRGVGYNEQFF.

The rearrangement uses TRBV19 and TRBJ1-4; D gene ambiguous. CDR1 and CDR2 (germline): LNHDA, SQIVND (reference sequence). V dropped 6 bases and J dropped 1 base, with 9 bases sitting between them. CDR3 size: 14 residues. The CDR3 sequence: CASSSRITNEKLFF. The CDR3 nucleotides read TGTGCCAGTAGCAGCAGGATAACTAATGAAAAACTGTTTTTT.

This clone has just one count. The chain couples TRBV6-1 to TRBJ2-1; D is possibly TRBD2 (5 bases). The ends were cut back, 5 bases at V and 3 bases at J, with 14 bases in the middle. This CDR3 is 15 amino acids long. Germline assignment: CDR1 MNHNS and CDR2 SASEGT. DNA of the CDR3: TGTGCCAGCAGTCTCCACTTAGCGAGCTACAATGAGCAGTTCTTC. Translated: CASSLHLASYNEQFF.